The 2 T cell receptor beta chains below were found in one sample sequenced in a study of T cell responses to AZD1222 COVID-19 vaccine. Some clones are missing from TCRdb's copy, which holds only in-frame ones; the method was immunoSEQ multiplex PCR. The sample records more than 110,000 clones, 92% being singletons. This specimen was peripheral blood, taken 28 days after the second AZD1222 dose. The source of these receptors is an adult who received the AZD1222 COVID-19 vaccine.

This CDR3 is CASSLDYFGTEKNIQYF. The CDR3, as DNA: TGTGCCAGCAGCTTGGATTATTTCGGGACGGAGAAAAACATTCAGTACTTC. This chain connects TRBV7-9 to TRBJ2-4; either TRBD1 or TRBD2 may fit D (5 bases each). V was clipped by 3 bases and J by 4 bases, with 19 bases between them. The CDR3 runs 17 residues. In germline, CDR1 is SEHNR, CDR2 FQNEAQ (reference sequence).

The CDR3 DNA reads as TGTGCCAGCAGCATTCTAGCGGGAGGGGCAGATACGCAGTATTTT. Residues: CASSILAGGADTQYF. This chain joins TRBV7-3 and TRBJ2-3, with TRBD2 matching over 12 bases. Germline loops: CDR1 SGHTA, CDR2 FQGTGA. J lost 4 bases, V lost 5 bases, and 4 bases had no gene match. This CDR3 spans 15 amino acids.